The subject of this entry is one T cell receptor beta chain. Its antigen is not identified. The germline gene is not matched at one end of the junction; a read error may be the cause. The data originate from a study of T cell repertoires in cytomegalovirus infection. As for the study in general: Carrying CMV and the relevant HLA type showed in public TCR beta signatures. Whole-study results and caveats: Ex vivo responses were dominated by HLA-C-restricted CMV-specific TCR beta clonotypes.

TCRdb independently ran MiXCR on the reads; one entry per CDR3 protein. The sample lists hundreds of thousands of distinct CDR3 sequences, more than 40% occurring once. The CDR3 length is 11 residues. Germline values: CDR1 SEHNR, CDR2 FQNEAQ (reference sequence). The specimen was cultured PBMCs, collected from culture after CMV antigen stimulation. The receptor comes from a human donor in good health (CMV status not recorded). Some clones in this sample may be carry-over from other donors' samples. The chain couples TRBV7-9 to TRBJ2-1; D is uncertain. CDR3 amino acids: CASTLGNEQFF. In nucleotides, the CDR3 is TGTGCCAGCACCTTAGGGAACGAGCAGTTCTTC. Together with reference TRBV7-9 and TRBJ2-1, the CDR3 gives the full variable domain: DTGVSQNPRHKITKRGQNVTFRCDPISEHNRLYWYRQTLGQGPEFLTYFQNEAQLEKSRLLSDRFSAERPKGSFSTLEIQRTEQGDSAMYLCASTLGNEQFFGPGTRLTVL.